The clone carrying this T cell receptor beta chain occurred many times. Antigen specificity is unknown. Single TCR cDNA molecules each had their own unique molecular identifier. MiXCR was run by TCRdb on the 5' RACE reads, yielding one entry per CDR3 protein. The sample lists more than 9,000 distinct CDR3 sequences; 7% to 9.5% were seen once. These data come from a study of spatial heterogeneity in lung cancer. Across the study: Beta-chain sequences consistently outnumbered alpha-chain sequences in detection.

Time point in this sample: sample taken at primary tumor resection. Unsorted whole RNA of tumor, nontumor lung or frozen PBMC was sequenced. Donation came from some 73 patients with untreated early-stage non-small cell lung cancer. Study outcomes and limitations: Blood showed ubiquitous tumor TCRs more often at resection than at routine follow-up.

Specimen: PBMCs, collected at surgery. The clonotype comes from a male donor with early-stage non-small cell lung cancer.

CDR3 sequence (DNA): TGCAGTGCCGGGACGTCGGTGGAGGCCCTCCACTTT. This translates into CSAGTSVEALHF. The chain links TRBV20-1 to TRBJ1-6, with TRBD1 as a possible D gene (5 bases). Trimming removed 6 bases at V and 14 bases at J, with 17 bases between. From germline, CDR1 is DFQATT and CDR2 SNEGSKA (reference sequence). CDR3 length equals 12 residues.